This T cell receptor beta chain was found in a study of blood T cell repertoires in COVID-19. For the study at large: Whether acute or convalescent, the COVID-19 samples came from the United States, Italy and Spain.

This clone was seen just once. The germline gives CDR1 SGDLS, CDR2 YYNGEE. The CDR3 consists of 15 residues. V dropped 0 bases and J dropped 1 base, with 10 bases sitting between them. Per the original data handling: By means of reference gene primer amplification, nucleated cell counts were estimated. Repertoires were generated with immunoSEQ multiplex PCR, while TCRdb's copy carries only in-frame clones and drops some. V, J and clone size were drawn from that table, and D and trimming were deduced from the DNA. Among about 37,000 clones, approximately 91% were seen once, and the ten largest hold roughly 14%.

This receptor was taken from a woman aged 30 to 39 in a cohort sampled during active COVID-19. This chain links TRBV9 with TRBJ1-2; D perhaps matches TRBD1 (6 bases). What was sequenced was peripheral blood. DNA of the CDR3: TGTGCCAGCAGCGTAGCTGGCAGGGGTAACTATGGCTACACCTTC. It specifies CASSVAGRGNYGYTF.